These T cell receptor beta chains were read from a single sample in a study of cytomegalovirus exposure and HLA in healthy donors. Clones were read by immunoSEQ multiplex PCR, and TCRdb kept only the in-frame ones, dropping some. The table lists under 250,000 clones, roughly 80% of them singletons. The sample consisted of PBMCs. The receptors stem from a male donor in good health and CMV-seronegative. Both conserved end residues are part of each CDR3. The order of the fields is clone size, J gene, D gene, V gene, CDR3 DNA, CDR3 protein. The D gene is left open where the match is weak. Expanded clones get a size class; other rows say once, few or many, or leave the size out.

>.|TRBJ2-2|TRBD2|TRBV5-1
TGCGCCAGCAGCGTCGGACTAGCGGGAGATCCTAAAGGGGGGGAGCTGTTTTTT
CASSVGLAGDPKGGELFF
>.|TRBJ2-2|.|TRBV9
TGTGCCAGCAGCGCGGGGGGCTACACCGGGGAGCTGTTTTTT
CASSAGGYTGELFF
>.|TRBJ2-3|TRBD1|TRBV28
TGTGCCAGCAGTAGGGACAGGGTTGATACGCAGTATTTT
CASSRDRVDTQYF
>.|TRBJ1-2|.|TRBV15
TGTGCCACCAGCAGTGCAGGGTTGGTTAATACCTTC
CATSSAGLVNTF
>.|TRBJ1-1|TRBD1|TRBV28
TGTGCCAGCAGTTTATACGGGACAGGGGGAACGCCTGAAGCTTTCTTT
CASSLYGTGGTPEAFF
>once|TRBJ2-3|TRBD1|TRBV4-1
TGCGCCAGCAGCCCCGGACAGGGGAGCACAGATACGCAGTATTTT
CASSPGQGSTDTQYF
>.|TRBJ2-7|.|TRBV5-5
TGTGCCAGCAGCTTGGTTGAGGGCTACGAGCAGTACTTC
CASSLVEGYEQYF
>few|TRBJ2-3|.|TRBV4-1
TGCGCCAGCAGCCAAGAGTCCGGAGTCGGCCCCCCAGATACGCAGTATTTT
CASSQESGVGPPDTQYF
>.|TRBJ2-2|.|TRBV10-1
TGCGCCAGCAGTCATGTCACCGGGGAGCTGTTTTTT
CASSHVTGELFF
>.|TRBJ2-2|.|TRBV29-1
TGCAGCGTTGGTCCCGGGATAGGGACCGGGGAGCTGTTTTTT
CSVGPGIGTGELFF